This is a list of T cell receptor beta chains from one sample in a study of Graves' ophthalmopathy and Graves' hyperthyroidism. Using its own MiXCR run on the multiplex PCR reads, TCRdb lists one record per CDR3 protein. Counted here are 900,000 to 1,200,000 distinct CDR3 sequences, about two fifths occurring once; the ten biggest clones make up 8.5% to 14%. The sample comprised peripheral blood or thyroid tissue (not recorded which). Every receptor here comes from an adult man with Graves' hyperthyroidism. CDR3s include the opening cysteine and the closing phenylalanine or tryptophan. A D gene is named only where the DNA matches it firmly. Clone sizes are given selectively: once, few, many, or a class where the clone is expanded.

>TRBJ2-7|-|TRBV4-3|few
CASSQDLGRGNTYEQYF
TGCGCCAGCAGCCAAGACCTAGGTCGAGGGAATACCTACGAGCAGTACTTC
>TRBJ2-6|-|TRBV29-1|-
CSGGQGTYVLTF
TGCAGCGGCGGGCAGGGAACCTACGTCCTGACTTTC
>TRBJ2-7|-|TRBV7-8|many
CASSSLYYEQYF
TGTGCCAGCAGCTCCCTTTACTACGAGCAGTACTTC
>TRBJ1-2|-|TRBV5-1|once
CASSLSSGAGYTF
TGCGCCAGCAGTCTGTCGAGCGGGGCTGGCTACACCTTC
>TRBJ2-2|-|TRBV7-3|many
CASRRGSTTGELFF
TGTGCCAGCAGGCGGGGCAGTACCACCGGGGAGCTGTTTTTT
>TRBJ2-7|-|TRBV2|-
CASTTGQGWEQYF
TGTGCCAGCACCACAGGGCAGGGATGGGAGCAGTACTTC
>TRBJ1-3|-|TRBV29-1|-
CSGYSGNTIYF
TGCAGCGGATACTCTGGAAACACCATATATTTT
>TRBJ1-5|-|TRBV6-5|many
CASSNDRDSNQPQHF
TGTGCCAGCAGTAACGACCGAGATAGCAATCAGCCCCAGCATTTT
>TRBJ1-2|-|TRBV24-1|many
CATSDLDSVYGYTF
TGTGCCACCAGTGACCTCGACAGCGTCTATGGCTACACCTTC
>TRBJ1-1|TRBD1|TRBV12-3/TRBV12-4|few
CASSPGTGGMNTEAFF
TGTGCCAGCAGTCCAGGGACAGGGGGCATGAACACTGAAGCTTTCTTT
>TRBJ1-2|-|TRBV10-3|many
CAINEQGGGGYTF
TGTGCCATCAACGAACAGGGAGGCGGCGGCTACACCTTC
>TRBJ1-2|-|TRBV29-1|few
CSVVRQGNYGYTF
TGCAGCGTTGTCCGGCAGGGCAACTATGGCTACACCTTC
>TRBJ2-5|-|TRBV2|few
CASSWTLQETQYF
TGTGCCAGCAGTTGGACATTACAAGAGACCCAGTACTTC
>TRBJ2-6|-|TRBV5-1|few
CASSSYPHYTGANILTF
TGCGCCAGCAGCTCGTATCCTCATTACACTGGGGCCAACATCCTGACTTTC
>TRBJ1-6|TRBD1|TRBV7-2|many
CASSFGTVNSPLHF
TGTGCCAGCAGCTTCGGGACAGTTAATTCACCCCTCCACTTT
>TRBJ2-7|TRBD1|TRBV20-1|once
CSARQGARSYEQYF
TGCAGTGCAAGACAGGGGGCCCGGTCCTACGAGCAGTACTTC
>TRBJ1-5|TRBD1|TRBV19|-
CASSWGQGPYSNQPQHF
TGTGCCAGTAGTTGGGGACAGGGTCCCTATAGCAATCAGCCCCAGCATTTT
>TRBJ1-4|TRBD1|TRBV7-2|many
CASSGDRGPGNEKLFF
TGTGCCAGCAGCGGGGACAGGGGGCCTGGTAATGAAAAACTGTTTTTT
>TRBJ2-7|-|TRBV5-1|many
CASSLNAYEQYF
TGCGCCAGCAGCTTGAACGCCTACGAGCAGTACTTC
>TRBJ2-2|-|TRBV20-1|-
CGADSPGIPGELFF
TGCGGTGCTGACAGCCCAGGGATCCCCGGGGAGCTGTTTTTT
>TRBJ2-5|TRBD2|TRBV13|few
CASSLGRAGLQLKTQYF
TGTGCCAGCAGCTTAGGCCGAGCGGGGCTACAACTGAAGACCCAGTACTTC
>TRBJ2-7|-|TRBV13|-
CASSLGGRLDEQYF
TGTGCCAGCAGCTTAGGTGGGAGGTTAGACGAGCAGTACTTC
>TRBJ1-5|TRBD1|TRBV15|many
CATRDRGGIQPQHF
TGTGCCACCAGGGACAGGGGGGGGATTCAGCCCCAGCATTTT
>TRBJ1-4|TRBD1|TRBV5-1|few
CASSPTGAGLNEKLFF
TGCGCCAGCAGCCCAACAGGGGCCGGGCTTAATGAAAAACTGTTTTTT